These 27 T cell receptor beta chains were all obtained from the same sample, sequenced in a study of cytomegalovirus exposure and HLA in healthy donors. Researchers ran the PCR with 60 Vbeta and 13 Jbeta primers. The table came from immunoSEQ multiplex PCR; TCRdb's copy has only in-frame clones and leaves some out. This table has 130,000 to 150,000 clones, about 80% appearing once. The specimen was PBMCs. The receptors here all came from a young man in good health and CMV-seronegative.

This clone has a single count. The rearrangement links TRBV7-2 to TRBJ2-7, with 8 bases lining up with TRBD1. The J segment lost 0 bases and the V segment lost 5 bases, leaving 6 bases of the junction unmatched. CDR1 SGHTA and CDR2 FQGNSA come from the germline V gene. This CDR3 has 15 residues. The CDR3 is CASSARTGSSYEQYF. CDR3 DNA sequence: TGTGCCAGCAGCGCACGGACAGGGAGCTCCTACGAGCAGTACTTC.

This clone has only one observation. The CDR3 DNA reads as TGCGCCAGCAGCTGGACAGGGAATCAGCCCCAGCATTTT. Encoded protein: CASSWTGNQPQHF. V usage is TRBV5-1 and J usage is TRBJ1-5, with TRBD1 identical over 8 bases. With V trimmed by 3 bases and J by 4 bases, 0 bases remained unmatched. CDR3 length equals 13 residues. Germline assignment: CDR1 SGHRS and CDR2 YFSETQ.

The CDR3 nucleotides are TGTGCCTGGAGTGTATCTTCGGATCAGCCCCAGCATTTT. This translates into CAWSVSSDQPQHF. The chain uses TRBV30 and TRBJ1-5; D gene unclear. CDR1 and CDR2 (germline): GTSNPN, SVGIG (reference sequence). Trimming removed 0 bases from V and 5 bases from J, with 8 bases in between. The length of the CDR3 is 13 residues.

The V call is TRBV5-1, the J call TRBJ2-7; 8 bases match TRBD1. This CDR3 is built from 14 residues. The germline V gene has CDR1 SGHRS and CDR2 YFSETQ. V dropped 4 bases and J dropped 6; count of bases not matched to a gene: 9. The CDR3 spells CASSPGTGPSEQYF. For the CDR3, the DNA is TGCGCCAGCAGCCCCGGGACAGGACCGAGCGAGCAGTACTTC.

V usage is TRBV2 and J usage is TRBJ2-3; possibly TRBD1 for D (7 bases). The length of the CDR3 is 15 residues. Germline CDR1 reads SNHLY; CDR2 reads FYNNEI. V lost 6 bases, J lost 0 bases, and 13 bases lay in between. The DNA of the CDR3 is TGTGCCAGCAGGCCGACAGGGACTAGCACAGATACGCAGTATTTT. This sequence encodes CASRPTGTSTDTQYF.

This clone was seen just once. V is TRBV5-1 and J is TRBJ2-2; possible D gene TRBD2, 5 bases. This CDR3 has 15 amino acids. The germline V gene encodes CDR1 SGHRS and CDR2 YFSETQ. V was clipped by 5 bases and J by 6 bases, with 17 bases between them. CDR3 sequence (DNA): TGCGCCAGCAGTTCTCGTGAGGGCTGGGCCGGGGAGCTGTTTTTT. Protein product: CASSSREGWAGELFF.

This sequence joins TRBV6-5 and TRBJ2-7; D is ambiguous. With 2 bases removed from V and 3 bases from J, the gap between germline ends came to 14 bases. This CDR3 has 15 amino acids. The germline gives CDR1 MNHEY, CDR2 SVGAGI. CDR3 protein: CASSYGRVPSYEQYF. DNA for the CDR3: TGTGCCAGCAGTTACGGCCGGGTTCCAAGCTACGAGCAGTACTTC.

The sample holds one count of this clone. The V gene is TRBV18, the J gene TRBJ1-1; TRBD1 matches at 7 bases. The CDR3 has 14 residues. Looked up from germline, CDR1 is KGHSH and CDR2 is LQKENI. With 2 bases clipped from V and 1 base from J, the junction kept 1 base outside the gene matches. The CDR3 nucleotides read TGTGCCAGCTCACCAGGACAGGAGAACACTGAAGCTTTCTTT. Protein: CASSPGQENTEAFF. The full variable domain, in which reference TRBV18 and TRBJ1-1 provide the parts outside the CDR3, is NAGVMQNPRHLVRRRGQEARLRCSPMKGHSHVYWYRQLPEEGLKFMVYLQKENIIDESGMPKERFSAEFPKEGPSILRIQQVVRGDSAAYFCASSPGQENTEAFFGQGTRLTVV.

The chain is built from TRBV2 and TRBJ2-3; D may be TRBD2 (6 bases). Germline V gene sequence: CDR1 SNHLY, CDR2 FYNNEI. Trimming took 7 bases from V and 9 from J, leaving 17 bases between them. The CDR3 contains 13 residues. CDR3: CASTRETRGTQYF. Here the CDR3 DNA reads TGTGCCAGCACGCGAGAGACCCGGGGGACGCAGTATTTT.

The rearrangement joins TRBV7-8 to TRBJ2-4, with a weak D call TRBD1 (5 bases). Per germline, CDR1 SGHVS and CDR2 FQNEAQ. CDR3 size: 15 residues. V gave up 5 bases and J gave up 0 bases, with 11 bases separating them. CDR3 loop: CASSLETAAKNIQYF. The DNA for the CDR3 is TGTGCCAGCAGCCTAGAGACAGCAGCCAAAAACATTCAGTACTTC. Looking up the rest from reference TRBV7-8 and TRBJ2-4 gives the full variable domain: GAGVSQSPRYKVAKRGQDVALRCDPISGHVSLFWYQQALGQGPEFLTYFQNEAQLDKSGLPSDRFFAERPEGSVSTLKIQRTQQEDSAVYLCASSLETAAKNIQYFGAGTRLSVL.

This sequence joins TRBV28 and TRBJ1-2; TRBD1 is a possible D gene (6 bases). The CDR3 is 15 residues long. Germline CDR1 MDHEN, CDR2 SYDVKM. V shed 6 bases and J shed 5 bases, with 19 bases lying between them. The CDR3 nucleotides read TGTGCCAGCAGACGTAAGGGGGTTCCCCTATATGGCTACACCTTC. Amino acid sequence: CASRRKGVPLYGYTF.

This clone is medium-sized in the sample. This sequence joins TRBV28 and TRBJ1-1; no reliable D call. Trimming removed 8 bases at V and 6 bases at J, with 13 bases between. Germline values: CDR1 MDHEN, CDR2 SYDVKM. The CDR3 consists of 12 residues. The CDR3 reads CASSERVSEAFF. The CDR3 DNA follows: TGTGCCAGCTCCGAACGGGTCTCTGAAGCTTTCTTT.

The chain couples TRBV10-3 to TRBJ2-1, with 9 positions matching TRBD2. CDR1 is ENHRY and CDR2 is SYGVKD in the germline V gene. The CDR3 loop spans 16 amino acids. With 2 bases clipped from V and 4 bases from J, the junction kept 6 bases outside the gene matches. In DNA, the CDR3 is TGTGCCATCAGTGAGCTAAGCGGGAGGAGGTACAATGAGCAGTTCTTC. It yields the protein CAISELSGRRYNEQFF.

The chain has TRBV6-5 and TRBJ2-3; 11 nucleotides agree with TRBD1. The junction had 7 bases not matched to a gene; V was cut back by 6 bases and J by 5 bases. CDR1 MNHEY and CDR2 SVGAGI come from the germline V gene. This CDR3 is built from 15 residues. The chain's CDR3 is CASRQDRGRKDTQYF. In nucleotides, the CDR3 is TGTGCCAGCAGACAGGACAGGGGGCGCAAAGATACGCAGTATTTT.

The genes are TRBV19 and TRBJ1-2; TRBD1 agrees at 7 bases. In germline, CDR1 is LNHDA, CDR2 SQIVND (reference sequence). Losses at the gene ends were 6 bases for V and 0 bases for J; bases not matched to a gene: 7. CDR3 size: 15 residues. CDR3 DNA: TGTGCCAGTAGACGGGACAGAGCAGCTAACTATGGCTACACCTTC. Its protein is CASRRDRAANYGYTF.

V and J are TRBV7-6 and TRBJ1-1; D gene unclear. Germline V gene data show CDR1 as SGHVS and CDR2 as FNYEAQ. Trimming removed 2 bases at V and 3 bases at J, with 7 bases between. This CDR3 is 13 amino acids long. The CDR3 is CASSLQKYTEAFF. DNA for the CDR3: TGTGCCAGCAGCTTACAGAAATACACTGAAGCTTTCTTT.

The V gene is TRBV19, the J gene TRBJ2-7; D perhaps matches TRBD1 (6 bases). V was shortened by 9 bases and J by 1 base, with 22 bases between the two germline ends. CDR1 and CDR2 (germline): LNHDA, SQIVND (reference sequence). The CDR3 extends over 16 amino acids. The CDR3 protein is CASQAPGTSSSYEQYF. In nucleotides, the CDR3 is TGTGCCAGCCAGGCGCCCGGGACATCCTCTTCCTACGAGCAGTACTTC.

This rearrangement joins TRBV25-1 to TRBJ2-7; 8 positions match TRBD1. Germline V gene data show CDR1 as MGHDK and CDR2 as SYGVNS. This CDR3 is 15 amino acids long. With V trimmed by 0 bases and J by 0 bases, 1 base remained unmatched. Here the CDR3 DNA reads TGTGCCAGCAGTGAATATACAGGGGGCTCCTACGAGCAGTACTTC. It yields the protein CASSEYTGGSYEQYF.

The table lists this clone with a few counts. The rearrangement uses TRBV5-1 and TRBJ1-2, with 9 bases identical to TRBD1. The CDR3 is 13 residues long. Looked up from germline, CDR1 is SGHRS and CDR2 is YFSETQ. V was pared by 4 bases and J by 4 bases, with 2 bases of the junction left unmatched. CDR3 sequence: CASSTDRGYGYTF. The CDR3 DNA follows: TGCGCCAGCAGCACGGACAGGGGCTATGGCTACACCTTC.

The rearrangement links TRBV19 to TRBJ2-2; 10 nucleotides agree with TRBD1. Germline assignment: CDR1 LNHDA and CDR2 SQIVND (reference sequence). There are 16 residues in the CDR3. V trimming: 1 base; J trimming: 10 bases; junction bases outside the gene matches: 9. The chain's CDR3 is CASSIGDRGLVVELFF. The CDR3 nucleotides read TGTGCCAGTAGTATAGGGGACAGGGGCCTTGTAGTGGAGCTGTTTTTT.

The chain links TRBV9 to TRBJ2-3; TRBD1 is a possible D gene (7 bases). The CDR3 is 16 residues long. Deletions cut 0 bases from V and 4 bases from J, with 15 bases between. The germline V gene encodes CDR1 SGDLS and CDR2 YYNGEE. The CDR3 sequence is CASSVGAGGIADTQYF. The CDR3 nucleotides read TGTGCCAGCAGCGTAGGGGCAGGGGGGATCGCAGATACGCAGTATTTT.

The chain carries TRBV15 and TRBJ1-2; 9 bases agree with TRBD1. The CDR3 totals 14 residues. Germline V gene sequence: CDR1 LNHNV, CDR2 YYDKDF (reference sequence). With V trimmed by 6 bases and J by 8 bases, 10 bases remained unmatched. Here the CDR3 reads CATREQGADVGYTF. The CDR3 region has the DNA TGTGCCACCAGAGAACAGGGGGCTGATGTAGGCTACACCTTC.

The rearrangement uses TRBV6-1 and TRBJ1-5, with 9 positions matching TRBD1. Germline trimming cut 5 bases from V and 5 bases from J; bases unmatched to any gene: 4. Looked up from germline, CDR1 is MNHNS and CDR2 is SASEGT. The CDR3 contains 14 residues. In nucleotides, the CDR3 is TGTGCCAGCAGTACCAGACAGGGGGATCAGCCCCAGCATTTT. This sequence encodes CASSTRQGDQPQHF.

CDR3 amino acids: CASSYSDRDYEQYF. CDR3 sequence (DNA): TGTGCCAGCAGTTATTCGGACAGGGACTACGAGCAGTACTTC. This chain connects TRBV6-5 to TRBJ2-7, with 8 bases aligning to TRBD1. The germline CDR1 and CDR2 sequences are MNHEY and SVGAGI. This CDR3 spans 14 amino acids. V gave up 3 bases and J gave up 3 bases; unmatched junction bases: 4.

J is TRBJ2-7 and V is TRBV7-3, with 7 bases fitting TRBD2. This CDR3 is built from 14 residues. The germline V gene encodes CDR1 SGHTA and CDR2 FQGTGA. Trimming took 4 bases from V and 2 from J; bases not matched to a gene: 5. This CDR3 reads CASSSSSGAYEQYF. DNA for the CDR3: TGTGCCAGCAGCTCCTCTAGCGGTGCCTACGAGCAGTACTTC.

The chain is built from TRBV19 and TRBJ2-2; 10 bases line up with TRBD2. Germline V lookup: CDR1 LNHDA, CDR2 SQIVND (reference sequence). The V and J ends lost 3 bases and 5 bases, in that order; junction bases with no gene match: 12. The CDR3 totals 18 residues. DNA of the CDR3: TGTGCCAGTAGTATTCCCCAAGCGGGGGGGCCTGGGACCGGGGAGCTGTTTTTT. Translated: CASSIPQAGGPGTGELFF.

Only a few counts were recorded for this clone. V gene TRBV10-3 combines with J gene TRBJ1-1; D is possibly TRBD1 (5 bases). Trimming shortened V by 6 bases and J by 3 bases, and 14 bases separated the two germline ends. Per the germline V gene, CDR1 is ENHRY and CDR2 is SYGVKD. The length of the CDR3 is 14 residues. The CDR3 nucleotides read TGTGCCATCAGGATGCAGGGAAGGGACACTGAAGCTTTCTTT. This translates into CAIRMQGRDTEAFF.